The TCR beta chain described here comes from a study of T cell responses to AZD1222 COVID-19 vaccine. Whole-study results and caveats: The donor group comprised mostly white British people and more females; the analysis possibly underestimated clonal diversity. Vaccine-associated CD4 TCRs ranged over spike, dominating at 160-218 and 743-854. Spike-specific TCRs gained breadth and depth after people received two AZD1222 doses.

Analyses pooled second doses at about 4 or about 12 weeks. The table came from immunoSEQ multiplex PCR; TCRdb's copy has only in-frame clones and leaves some out. The sample records roughly 120,000 clones, approximately 87% being singletons. Note on this clone: What it binds is unknown.

CDR1 and CDR2 (germline): SGHTA, FQGNSA. The CDR3 is 16 amino acids. V was shortened by 4 bases and J by 1 base, with 14 bases between the two germline ends. This sample comprised peripheral blood, obtained 28 days after the second AZD1222 dose. The V gene is TRBV7-2, the J gene TRBJ2-1, with D maybe TRBD2 (5 bases). This sequence originates from an adult who received the AZD1222 COVID-19 vaccine. DNA of the CDR3: TGTGCCAGCAGCTCTGACCGGACTCTTTCCTACAATGAGCAGTTCTTC. It codes for CASSSDRTLSYNEQFF.